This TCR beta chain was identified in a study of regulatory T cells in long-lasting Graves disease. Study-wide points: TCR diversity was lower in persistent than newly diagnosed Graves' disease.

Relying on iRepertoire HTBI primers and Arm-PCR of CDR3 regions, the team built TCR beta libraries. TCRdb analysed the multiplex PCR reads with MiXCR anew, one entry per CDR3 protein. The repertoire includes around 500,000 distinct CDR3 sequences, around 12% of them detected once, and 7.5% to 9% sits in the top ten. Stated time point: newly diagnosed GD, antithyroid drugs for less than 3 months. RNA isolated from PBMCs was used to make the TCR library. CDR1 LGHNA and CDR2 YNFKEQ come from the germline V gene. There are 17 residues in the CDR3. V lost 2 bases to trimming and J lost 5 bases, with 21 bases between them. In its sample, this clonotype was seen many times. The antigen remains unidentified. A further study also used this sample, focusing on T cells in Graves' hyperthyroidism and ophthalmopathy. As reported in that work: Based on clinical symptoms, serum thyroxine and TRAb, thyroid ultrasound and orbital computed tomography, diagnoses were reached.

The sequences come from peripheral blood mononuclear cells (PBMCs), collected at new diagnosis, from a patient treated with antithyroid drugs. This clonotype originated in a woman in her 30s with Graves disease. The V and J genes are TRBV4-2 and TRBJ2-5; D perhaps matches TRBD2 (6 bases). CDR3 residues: CASSQLGLALNSETQYF. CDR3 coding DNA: TGTGCCAGCAGCCAACTCGGCCTAGCGTTAAATTCGGAGACCCAGTACTTC.